This is a list of T cell receptor beta chains from one sample in a study of shared clonotypes between healthy human individuals. The assay was immunoSEQ multiplex PCR, and TCRdb's table has in-frame clones only and misses some. Of about 2.1 million clones in the sample, roughly 93% were seen once. The sample consisted of naive CD8+ T cells from PBMCs. Every receptor here comes from a man aged 18 to 35 in good health. Some clones in this sample may be carry-over from other donors' samples. The CDR3 runs from the conserved cysteine through the conserved F or W. The D gene is left open where the match is weak. Clone size is not always given. Where it is, it says once, few, many or a class for expanded clones.

d_gene	j_gene	abundance	v_gene	CDR3aa	CDR3nt
TRBD1	TRBJ1-5	.	TRBV19	CASRGQGFNQPQHF	TGTGCCAGTAGGGGACAGGGGTTTAATCAGCCCCAGCATTTT
.	TRBJ2-4	.	TRBV29-1	CSVEERGESNIQYF	TGCAGCGTTGAGGAGCGCGGCGAGAGTAACATTCAGTACTTC
.	TRBJ1-1	once	TRBV27	CASSPSKGDRDTEAFF	TGTGCCAGCAGCCCATCAAAGGGGGATAGAGACACTGAAGCTTTCTTT
TRBD1	TRBJ2-7	.	TRBV7-9	CASGGQGAYEQYF	TGTGCCAGTGGGGGACAGGGAGCCTACGAGCAGTACTTC
TRBD1	TRBJ1-3	.	TRBV25-1	CASSEYPSDRGDITIYF	TGTGCCAGCAGTGAATACCCCTCGGACAGGGGGGACATCACCATATATTTT
TRBD2	TRBJ2-7	once	TRBV15	CATSRESGSSYEQYF	TGTGCCACCAGCAGAGAGAGCGGGAGCTCCTACGAGCAGTACTTC
TRBD1	TRBJ1-5	.	TRBV5-8	CASSPNQGALQPQHF	TGTGCCAGCAGCCCCAACCAGGGGGCATTGCAGCCCCAGCATTTT
.	TRBJ2-1	.	TRBV5-6	CASSPGTWDNEQFF	TGTGCCAGCAGCCCCGGGACTTGGGACAATGAGCAGTTCTTC
TRBD2	TRBJ2-7	.	TRBV28	CASILAGGSYEQYF	TGTGCCAGCATACTAGCGGGAGGCTCCTACGAGCAGTACTTC
.	TRBJ2-1	.	TRBV27	CASSFGQEKGDNEQFF	TGTGCCAGCAGTTTTGGGCAGGAGAAGGGGGACAATGAGCAGTTCTTC
TRBD2	TRBJ2-1	.	TRBV7-9	CASSLGLAGVREQFF	TGTGCCAGCAGCCTGGGACTAGCGGGAGTGAGAGAGCAGTTCTTC
.	TRBJ2-3	.	TRBV7-9	CASSTSETFTDTQYF	TGTGCCAGCAGCACGAGCGAGACCTTCACAGATACGCAGTATTTT
TRBD1	TRBJ1-2	.	TRBV5-6	CASRPQGAYGYTF	TGTGCCAGCAGACCACAGGGGGCCTATGGCTACACCTTC
.	TRBJ2-1	.	TRBV13	CASSLGQLNEQFF	TGTGCCAGCAGCTTAGGACAGCTCAATGAGCAGTTCTTC
.	TRBJ2-7	.	TRBV5-5	CASSFVQGSNEQYF	TGTGCCAGCAGCTTTGTACAGGGTAGTAACGAGCAGTACTTC
.	TRBJ1-1	.	TRBV9	CASSPSLNTEAFF	TGTGCCAGCAGCCCTAGTCTGAACACTGAAGCTTTCTTT
.	TRBJ1-3	.	TRBV6-1	CASIPNSGNTIYF	TGTGCCAGCATACCCAACTCTGGAAACACCATATATTTT
.	TRBJ2-7	.	TRBV5-8	CASSLELGSPPLYF	TGTGCCAGCAGCTTGGAGTTGGGTTCCCCACCTCTGTACTTC
TRBD1	TRBJ2-7	.	TRBV6-1	CASTPGQGVSEQYF	TGTGCCAGCACCCCGGGACAGGGCGTTAGCGAGCAGTACTTC
.	TRBJ1-2	.	TRBV6-6	CATGQRENYGYTF	TGTGCCACAGGGCAACGAGAAAACTATGGCTACACCTTC
.	TRBJ2-3	.	TRBV19	CASSTHRGADTQYF	TGTGCCAGTAGTACACATCGGGGCGCAGATACGCAGTATTTT
.	TRBJ1-2	.	TRBV23-1	CASIESRELIGGYTF	TGCGCCAGCATAGAAAGCAGGGAACTAATCGGGGGCTACACCTTC
.	TRBJ1-3	.	TRBV27	CASSSGGYREGKGNTIYF	TGTGCCAGCAGTTCGGGAGGCTACAGGGAAGGAAAAGGAAACACCATATATTTT
TRBD2	TRBJ2-1	.	TRBV28	CASSTRTSGSRHNEQFF	TGTGCCAGCAGTACAAGGACTAGCGGGAGCCGACACAATGAGCAGTTCTTC
.	TRBJ2-1	.	TRBV7-6	CASSPGRDNEQFF	TGTGCCAGCAGCCCCGGGAGAGACAATGAGCAGTTCTTC
.	TRBJ2-4	.	TRBV11-2	CASSTGTVIQYF	TGTGCCAGCAGCACCGGGACCGTCATTCAGTACTTC
.	TRBJ1-2	.	TRBV4-3	CASSQDSLEGYTF	TGCGCCAGCAGCCAAGATTCCCTGGAAGGCTACACCTTC
.	TRBJ2-7	.	TRBV4-1	CASSQVWPISYEQYF	TGCGCCAGCAGCCAAGTTTGGCCTATTTCCTACGAGCAGTACTTC
TRBD1	TRBJ2-3	.	TRBV7-9	CASSPDRGLLRATQYF	TGTGCCAGCAGCCCCGACAGGGGGCTTCTTAGAGCTACGCAGTATTTT
TRBD1	TRBJ2-7	.	TRBV30	CAWSQDRGNEQYF	TGTGCCTGGAGTCAGGACAGGGGAAACGAGCAGTACTTC
.	TRBJ2-7	.	TRBV4-3	CASSQVSSYEQYF	TGCGCCAGCAGCCAAGTCTCCAGCTACGAGCAGTACTTC
.	TRBJ2-5	.	TRBV7-6	CASIGKETQYF	TGTGCCAGCATCGGAAAGGAGACCCAGTACTTC
.	TRBJ2-3	.	TRBV5-4	CASSFRGGSTDTQYF	TGTGCCAGCAGCTTCAGGGGGGGTAGCACAGATACGCAGTATTTT
.	TRBJ2-5	.	TRBV7-3	CASSSSPHQETQYF	TGTGCCAGCAGCTCGTCTCCCCACCAAGAGACCCAGTACTTC
TRBD2	TRBJ2-1	once	TRBV29-1	CSVEGGLQPHNEQFF	TGCAGCGTTGAAGGGGGACTACAACCCCACAATGAGCAGTTCTTC
.	TRBJ1-2	.	TRBV27	CASPHGGYTF	TGTGCCAGCCCCCACGGGGGCTACACCTTC
TRBD2	TRBJ2-7	.	TRBV19	CASSPSGRSYEQYF	TGTGCCAGTAGTCCTAGCGGGCGCTCCTACGAGCAGTACTTC
TRBD2	TRBJ2-1	.	TRBV9	CASSTLAGSSYNEQFF	TGTGCCAGCAGCACCCTAGCGGGGAGCTCCTACAATGAGCAGTTCTTC
.	TRBJ1-1	.	TRBV19	CASSIRERNTEAFF	TGTGCCAGTAGTATACGGGAGAGGAACACTGAAGCTTTCTTT
.	TRBJ2-1	once	TRBV7-7	CASSLGTQFVHEQFF	TGTGCCAGCAGCTTAGGTACCCAGTTTGTCCATGAGCAGTTCTTC
TRBD2	TRBJ2-1	.	TRBV5-1	CASSLRLAGVQDEQFF	TGCGCCAGCAGCCTAAGACTAGCGGGAGTACAGGATGAGCAGTTCTTC
.	TRBJ1-3	.	TRBV28	CASRGDSSGNTIYF	TGTGCCAGCAGGGGAGACAGCTCTGGAAACACCATATATTTT
.	TRBJ2-1	.	TRBV7-9	CASSLPDWRANEQFF	TGTGCCAGCAGCCTTCCCGACTGGAGGGCCAATGAGCAGTTCTTC
TRBD2	TRBJ2-5	.	TRBV2	CASSGIEREWVKETQYF	TGTGCCAGCAGTGGCATCGAGCGGGAGTGGGTAAAAGAGACCCAGTACTTC
.	TRBJ2-3	.	TRBV7-6	CASSPPPYEESTDTQYF	TGTGCCAGCAGCCCACCACCCTACGAGGAAAGCACAGATACGCAGTATTTT
.	TRBJ1-2	.	TRBV27	CATRWGNGYTF	TGTGCCACCCGGTGGGGGAATGGCTACACCTTC
TRBD1	TRBJ2-2	.	TRBV5-6	CASSLAGTGGPGELFF	TGTGCCAGCAGCTTGGCCGGGACAGGGGGTCCCGGGGAGCTGTTTTTT
.	TRBJ2-1	.	TRBV7-9	CASSHEGPGRYNEQFF	TGTGCCAGCAGCCACGAGGGGCCTGGGCGTTACAATGAGCAGTTCTTC
.	TRBJ2-3	.	TRBV7-9	CASSFAARFLDTQYF	TGTGCCAGCAGCTTCGCGGCGCGCTTTCTAGATACGCAGTATTTT
.	TRBJ2-7	.	TRBV11-3	CASSADSSSYEQYF	TGTGCCAGCAGCGCCGACTCGAGCTCCTACGAGCAGTACTTC
.	TRBJ2-7	.	TRBV6-5	CASCVGSRGEQYF	TGTGCCAGCTGCGTTGGCTCGAGGGGAGAGCAGTACTTC
.	TRBJ2-1	once	TRBV27	CASSLLLTGDNEQFF	TGTGCCAGCAGTTTACTTTTGACAGGCGACAATGAGCAGTTCTTC
.	TRBJ1-1	.	TRBV5-8	CASPSQWTEAFF	TGTGCCAGCCCATCCCAATGGACTGAAGCTTTCTTT
.	TRBJ2-1	once	TRBV28	CASSQDRNEQFF	TGTGCCAGCAGTCAAGACCGCAATGAGCAGTTCTTC
TRBD1	TRBJ2-7	.	TRBV28	CASSLGQGNVYEQYF	TGTGCCAGCAGTTTAGGACAGGGGAATGTCTACGAGCAGTACTTC
.	TRBJ2-2	.	TRBV7-8	CASSLRGERELFF	TGTGCCAGCAGTCTCAGGGGGGAGAGGGAGCTGTTTTTT